The next 3 T cell receptor beta chains were all read from a single sample in a study of human T cells and chemical hapten exposure. Time point reported: healthy volunteer bleed at 2 weeks. Extraction yielded total RNA from whole blood (unfractionated). TCRdb re-derived calls from the RACE reads in MiXCR, one entry per CDR3 protein. Of approximately 90,000 distinct CDR3 sequences listed, about 10% were seen once; the top ten hold around 2.8%. Sequenced sample: whole blood. These receptors were obtained from a female donor in good health. Some clones in this sample may be carry-over from other donors' samples.

The rearrangement uses TRBV14 and TRBJ2-3; D is unclear. This CDR3 spans 12 amino acids. Germline V CDR1 and CDR2: SGHDN, FVKESK. V lost 8 bases, J lost 3 bases, and 9 bases lay in between. CDR3: CASAWRTDTQYF. The CDR3 nucleotides read TGTGCCAGCGCCTGGCGGACAGATACGCAGTATTTT.

To note about this clonotype: This may stem from a read error, because a much larger clone lies one nucleotide away. The rearrangement uses TRBV29-1 and TRBJ1-2; 10 bases agree with TRBD1. This CDR3 comprises 15 residues. Germline values: CDR1 SQVTM, CDR2 ANQGSEA. V trimming: 4 bases; J trimming: 10 bases; junction bases outside the gene matches: 15. The CDR3 loop is CSVVDRGRPQDDYTF. In DNA, the CDR3 is TGCAGCGTTGTTGACAGGGGGCGCCCACAGGATGACTACACCTTC.

This clonotype was detected ten times or more. This chain joins TRBV28 and TRBJ1-6, with D unclear. The V end lost 3 bases, the J end lost 2 bases, and 8 bases lay between the germline ends. This CDR3 is built from 15 residues. Looked up from germline, CDR1 is MDHEN and CDR2 is SYDVKM. The CDR3 protein is CASSLNDAYNSPLHF. CDR3 nucleotides: TGTGCCAGCAGTTTGAACGATGCCTATAATTCACCCCTCCACTTT.